Listed below are T cell receptor beta chains from one sample, sequenced in a study of early stage breast cancer tumors. Only in-frame clones appear in the TCRdb table, and some are missing; sequencing was by immunoSEQ multiplex PCR. The table records fewer than 70,000 clones, 70% to 80% of them present only once. Source material: blood. Receptors originate from a person aged 30-39 years with breast cancer. The CDR3 runs from the conserved cysteine through the conserved F or W. D genes are given only for firm matches. Clone size is stated in some rows and not others, as once, few, many or a class when expanded.

v_call	clone_size	d_call	j_call	cdr3_aa	cdr3_nt
TRBV6-4	.	TRBD1	TRBJ2-3	CASSLGGANTQYF	TGTGCCAGCAGTTTAGGGGGCGCGAATACGCAGTATTTT
TRBV18	once	.	TRBJ1-1	CASSPPSTASTEAFF	TGTGCCAGCTCACCACCGAGTACAGCCAGTACTGAAGCTTTCTTT
TRBV5-4	.	TRBD2	TRBJ2-7	CASSQRSGIVEQYF	TGCGCCAGCAGCCAACGTAGCGGGATAGTCGAGCAGTACTTC
TRBV6-1	.	.	TRBJ1-3	CASSGQVPSSGNTIYF	TGTGCCAGCAGTGGACAGGTGCCGAGCTCTGGAAACACCATATATTTT
TRBV7-9	.	.	TRBJ2-3	CASSLAPAESTDTQYF	TGTGCCAGCAGCTTAGCGCCAGCGGAAAGCACAGATACGCAGTATTTT
TRBV20-1	.	.	TRBJ2-7	CSAIYTRGQYF	TGCAGTGCTATCTATACTAGGGGGCAGTACTTC
TRBV7-9	.	.	TRBJ1-5	CASSLEGLGHQPQHF	TGTGCCAGCAGCTTAGAAGGCCTAGGGCATCAGCCCCAGCATTTT
TRBV18	.	.	TRBJ1-1	CASSPPSAGDTEAFF	TGTGCCAGCTCACCACCGTCCGCTGGGGACACTGAAGCTTTCTTT
TRBV5-6	.	.	TRBJ2-7	CASTLRGGGGSYEQYF	TGTGCCAGCACCCTTAGAGGGGGAGGGGGATCCTACGAGCAGTACTTC
TRBV7-9	.	TRBD2	TRBJ2-5	CASSLAGTMETQYF	TGTGCCAGCAGCTTAGCGGGGACTATGGAGACCCAGTACTTC
TRBV11-2	.	.	TRBJ2-1	CASSLEGYNEQFF	TGTGCCAGCAGCTTAGAAGGCTACAATGAGCAGTTCTTC
TRBV18	.	TRBD1	TRBJ2-2	CAVPRGQGVSGELFF	TGTGCCGTACCACGTGGACAGGGAGTTAGCGGGGAGCTGTTTTTT
TRBV5-1	.	.	TRBJ2-1	CASSLGLAIYNEQFF	TGCGCCAGCAGCTTGGGCCTAGCGATCTACAATGAGCAGTTCTTC
TRBV4-2	.	.	TRBJ1-6	CASSQDPEGSSYNSPLHF	TGTGCCAGCAGCCAAGATCCGGAGGGCAGCTCCTATAATTCACCCCTCCACTTT
TRBV6-1	once	.	TRBJ2-3	CAGNLGGATDTQYF	TGTGCCGGTAATCTCGGCGGGGCCACAGATACGCAGTATTTT
TRBV4-2	.	.	TRBJ2-7	CASSQRLDSALEQYF	TGTGCCAGCAGCCAACGACTAGATTCTGCGCTCGAGCAGTACTTC
TRBV14	.	TRBD2	TRBJ2-7	CASSPIRTSETYEQYF	TGTGCCAGCAGCCCTATCCGGACTAGCGAAACCTACGAGCAGTACTTC
TRBV4-1	.	.	TRBJ1-2	CASSPGGVLGGYTF	TGCGCCAGCAGCCCAGGAGGGGTCCTGGGTGGCTACACCTTC
TRBV15	.	TRBD1	TRBJ1-1	CATSGQTGMNTEAFF	TGTGCCACCAGCGGACAGACAGGGATGAACACTGAAGCTTTCTTT
TRBV10-2	.	.	TRBJ2-7	CASRRQRDEQYF	TGCGCCAGCCGACGACAGCGTGACGAGCAGTACTTC
TRBV6-1	.	TRBD1	TRBJ1-4	CASSDGQGVNEKLFF	TGTGCCAGCAGTGACGGACAGGGTGTTAATGAAAAACTGTTTTTT
TRBV12-5	.	.	TRBJ2-1	CASGLASEQFF	TGTGCTAGTGGTTTAGCTAGTGAGCAGTTCTTC
TRBV13	.	.	TRBJ2-7	CASSPEGRKASEQYF	TGTGCCAGCAGCCCCGAGGGGAGAAAAGCATCCGAGCAGTACTTC
TRBV19	.	TRBD1	TRBJ1-6	CASSLGTGITPLHF	TGTGCCAGTAGTCTCGGGACAGGGATAACACCCCTCCACTTT
TRBV4-3	.	.	TRBJ2-7	CASSQVIWGYEQYF	TGCGCCAGCAGCCAAGTGATTTGGGGGTACGAGCAGTACTTC
TRBV30	once	TRBD2	TRBJ2-6	CAWSAGLAFSGANVLTF	TGTGCCTGGAGTGCGGGACTAGCGTTTTCCGGGGCCAACGTCCTGACTTTC
TRBV25-1	.	.	TRBJ2-1	CASSAKDSSYNEQFF	TGTGCCAGCAGTGCGAAGGACAGCTCCTACAATGAGCAGTTCTTC
TRBV5-6	.	.	TRBJ2-1	CASSLRGADEQFF	TGTGCCAGCAGCCTCAGGGGAGCCGATGAGCAGTTCTTC
TRBV2	few	.	TRBJ2-7	CASREYEQYF	TGTGCCAGCAGAGAGTACGAGCAGTACTTC
TRBV7-2	.	.	TRBJ2-7	CASSRAGSSYEQYF	TGTGCCAGCTCCCGGGCTGGGAGCTCCTACGAGCAGTACTTC
TRBV5-1	.	.	TRBJ2-5	CASTTGPLGRGETQYF	TGCGCCAGCACCACGGGACCATTGGGGAGGGGGGAGACCCAGTACTTC
TRBV10-1	.	TRBD2	TRBJ2-1	CASKGTSGDNEQFF	TGCGCCAGCAAAGGGACTAGCGGGGACAATGAGCAGTTCTTC
TRBV7-6	.	TRBD2	TRBJ2-7	CASSLGEGRYEQYF	TGTGCCAGCAGCTTAGGGGAGGGCCGCTACGAGCAGTACTTC
TRBV7-9	.	.	TRBJ2-5	CASSPFGGETQYF	TGTGCCAGCAGCCCGTTCGGGGGAGAGACCCAGTACTTC
TRBV11-3	few	TRBD2	TRBJ2-2	CASSQRTSGELFF	TGTGCCAGCAGCCAGAGGACTAGCGGGGAGCTGTTTTTT
TRBV11-2	once	.	TRBJ2-5	CASSPQYGETQYF	TGTGCCAGCAGCCCCCAATACGGGGAGACCCAGTACTTC
TRBV5-1	.	TRBD1	TRBJ2-3	CASGREGQATDTQYF	TGCGCCAGCGGGAGAGAGGGACAGGCCACAGATACGCAGTATTTT
TRBV18	.	.	TRBJ1-5	CASSPQYGDNQPQHF	TGTGCCAGCTCACCACAGTATGGCGACAATCAGCCCCAGCATTTT
TRBV9	.	.	TRBJ1-1	CASSVKGGTEAFF	TGTGCCAGCAGCGTAAAGGGTGGAACTGAAGCTTTCTTT
TRBV5-1	.	TRBD1	TRBJ1-1	CASSLIQGVETEAFF	TGCGCCAGCAGCTTAATACAGGGGGTTGAAACTGAAGCTTTCTTT
TRBV10-2	.	.	TRBJ1-1	CASYTHLEVTEAFF	TGCGCCAGCTACACTCACTTGGAGGTCACTGAAGCTTTCTTT
TRBV5-1	.	TRBD1	TRBJ2-1	CASRGQVEFF	TGCGCCAGCAGGGGACAGGTCGAGTTCTTC
TRBV11-3	few	.	TRBJ2-3	CASSRDGLNTDTQYF	TGTGCCAGCAGCCGGGACGGCCTCAACACAGATACGCAGTATTTT
TRBV27	.	.	TRBJ2-1	CATHQQGIYNEQFF	TGTGCCACCCATCAGCAAGGAATCTACAATGAGCAGTTCTTC
TRBV5-1	.	TRBD2	TRBJ2-1	CASSLGTSGSNEQFF	TGCGCCAGCAGCTTGGGGACTAGCGGGAGTAATGAGCAGTTCTTC
TRBV7-2	.	.	TRBJ2-2	CASSSTGTNTPTETGELFF	TGTGCCAGCAGCTCGACGGGGACAAACACACCGACGGAAACCGGGGAGCTGTTTTTT
TRBV29-1	few	.	TRBJ1-1	CSVRPDSSTEAFF	TGCAGCGTTCGGCCTGACAGTAGCACTGAAGCTTTCTTT
TRBV7-9	once	.	TRBJ1-4	CASSPGLVEKLFF	TGTGCCAGCAGCCCTGGACTTGTAGAAAAACTGTTTTTT
TRBV6-5	.	TRBD2	TRBJ2-1	CASSYSSGSPYNEQFF	TGTGCCAGCAGTTACTCGAGCGGGAGCCCTTACAATGAGCAGTTCTTC
TRBV6-1	.	TRBD2	TRBJ2-1	CASSEVAGVLYNEQFF	TGTGCCAGCAGTGAGGTAGCGGGAGTCCTTTACAATGAGCAGTTCTTC
TRBV28	.	.	TRBJ2-7	CASRGGTAYEQYF	TGTGCCAGCCGGGGCGGGACCGCCTACGAGCAGTACTTC
TRBV19	.	TRBD1	TRBJ1-5	CASSTRGTGGAYSNQPQHF	TGTGCCAGTAGTACACGAGGGACAGGGGGAGCCTATAGCAATCAGCCCCAGCATTTT
TRBV5-5	.	.	TRBJ2-7	CATTPHPGRRKYF	TGTGCCACCACACCCCACCCGGGCCGGAGGAAGTACTTC
TRBV2	.	.	TRBJ2-1	CASSAQTDLGGDEQFF	TGTGCCAGCAGTGCCCAGACGGACCTTGGAGGGGATGAGCAGTTCTTC
TRBV29-1	.	.	TRBJ2-6	CSVRESSGANVLTF	TGCAGCGTGAGGGAATCCTCTGGGGCCAACGTCCTGACTTTC
TRBV7-9	.	.	TRBJ1-1	CASSLSGGATEAFF	TGTGCCAGCAGCCTAAGCGGGGGGGCCACTGAAGCTTTCTTT
TRBV9	.	.	TRBJ1-1	CASSVVSQYEAFF	TGTGCCAGCAGCGTAGTCTCACAGTACGAAGCTTTCTTT
TRBV18	.	.	TRBJ1-2	CASSSQANYGYTF	TGTGCCAGCTCATCACAGGCTAACTATGGCTACACCTTC